These T cell receptor beta chains were read from a single sample in a study of response to subunit inactivated influenza vaccine. TCRdb re-called the RT-PCR reads through MiXCR, storing one row per CDR3 protein. The repertoire has about 620,000 distinct CDR3 sequences, 10% to 15% of them found once; the top ten carry roughly a tenth. The material sequenced was PBMCs from blood, taken on the day of vaccination. All receptors come from a man between 50 and 59 years old who received an inactivated influenza vaccine. Both conserved end residues are part of each CDR3. The D gene is left open where the match is weak. Clone size is not always given. Where it is, it says once, few, many or a class for expanded clones.

CDR3	DNA	D	size	J	V
CASSYNIPGPTARGYTF	TGCGCCAGCAGCTACAATATTCCGGGACCGACGGCCCGCGGCTACACCTTC	-	-	TRBJ1-2	TRBV5-1
CSARAGFYGYTF	TGCAGTGCTAGAGCAGGGTTCTATGGCTACACCTTC	-	-	TRBJ1-2	TRBV20-1
CASSLEGIEQFF	TGTGCCAGCAGCTTAGAGGGGATTGAGCAGTTCTTC	-	few	TRBJ2-1	TRBV7-9
CASSYSRGEEYF	TGTGCCAGCAGTTACTCGCGGGGAGAGGAGTACTTC	-	few	TRBJ2-7	TRBV6-6
CASSKTSGTPNEQFF	TGTGCCAGCAGCAAGACTAGCGGAACCCCCAATGAGCAGTTCTTC	TRBD2	few	TRBJ2-1	TRBV7-2
CASSPGGGSNQPQHF	TGTGCCAGCAGCCCAGGGGGAGGCAGCAATCAGCCCCAGCATTTT	TRBD1	many	TRBJ1-5	TRBV28
CASSEDVGETQYF	TGCGCCAGCAGCGAAGACGTGGGAGAGACCCAGTACTTC	-	-	TRBJ2-5	TRBV5-1
CASTPTGAASPLHF	TGTGCCAGCACCCCGACAGGGGCAGCTTCACCCCTCCACTTT	TRBD1	many	TRBJ1-6	TRBV12-3/TRBV12-4
CAISPSGTASSYEQYF	TGTGCCATCAGCCCTAGCGGGACGGCAAGCTCCTACGAGCAGTACTTC	TRBD2	few	TRBJ2-7	TRBV10-3
CASSPRGGQSYEQYF	TGTGCCAGTAGTCCCCGCGGGGGACAATCCTACGAGCAGTACTTC	-	-	TRBJ2-7	TRBV19
CASSQDTPGSYEQYF	TGCGCCAGCAGCCAAGATACCCCCGGATCCTACGAGCAGTACTTC	-	few	TRBJ2-7	TRBV4-3
CASSSGRYSPLHF	TGTGCCAGCAGTTCCGGACGGTATTCACCCCTCCACTTT	-	few	TRBJ1-6	TRBV28
CASSLGQGLEQETQYF	TGTGCCAGCAGTCTTGGACAGGGTCTCGAGCAAGAGACCCAGTACTTC	TRBD1	many	TRBJ2-5	TRBV28
CASSLSSLVEAFF	TGTGCCAGCAGCCTTAGTTCTTTGGTTGAAGCTTTCTTT	-	few	TRBJ1-1	TRBV12-3/TRBV12-4
CASSFNGGGNEQYF	TGTGCCAGCAGTTTTAATGGGGGGGGTAACGAGCAGTACTTC	TRBD2	many	TRBJ2-7	TRBV12-3/TRBV12-4
CASSIYRGETQYF	TGTGCCAGCAGCATCTACAGAGGAGAGACCCAGTACTTC	-	many	TRBJ2-5	TRBV7-2
CSVYSGNTIYF	TGCAGCGTGTACTCTGGAAACACCATATATTTT	-	many	TRBJ1-3	TRBV29-1
CASMAQLLRTDTQYF	TGTGCCAGCATGGCCCAGCTACTACGCACAGATACGCAGTATTTT	-	-	TRBJ2-3	TRBV12-3/TRBV12-4
CASSQDRVANTGELFF	TGTGCCAGCAGCCAAGATCGGGTAGCGAACACCGGGGAGCTGTTTTTT	-	few	TRBJ2-2	TRBV3-1
CASRGGGVYNEQFF	TGTGCCTCCAGGGGGGGGGGCGTGTACAATGAGCAGTTCTTC	-	-	TRBJ2-1	TRBV6-2/TRBV6-3
CASSFNGRIETQYF	TGTGCCAGCAGTTTCAACGGGAGGATCGAGACCCAGTACTTC	TRBD2	-	TRBJ2-5	TRBV12-3/TRBV12-4
CSVDYGGANYNEQFF	TGCAGCGTTGATTATGGGGGGGCGAACTACAATGAGCAGTTCTTC	-	many	TRBJ2-1	TRBV29-1
CSARRTGPGELFF	TGCAGTGCTAGAAGGACAGGACCCGGGGAGCTGTTTTTT	TRBD1	-	TRBJ2-2	TRBV20-1
CASSQAGGPYEQYF	TGTGCCAGCAGCCAAGCGGGGGGTCCCTACGAGCAGTACTTC	TRBD2	-	TRBJ2-7	TRBV3-1
CASSQAGRIHF	TGTGCCAGCAGCCAAGCAGGACGGATCCACTTT	-	many	TRBJ1-6	TRBV3-1
CASSLGAGSYEQYF	TGTGCCAGCAGTTTAGGGGCGGGAAGCTACGAGCAGTACTTC	-	many	TRBJ2-7	TRBV12-3/TRBV12-4
CASSSAGSRNTEAFF	TGCGCCAGCAGCTCAGCCGGATCCCGGAACACTGAAGCTTTCTTT	-	-	TRBJ1-1	TRBV5-1
CASSHAGLAEETQYF	TGTGCCAGCAGCCATGCGGGACTAGCGGAAGAGACCCAGTACTTC	TRBD2	many	TRBJ2-5	TRBV5-6
CASSLDEGIAQPQHF	TGTGCCAGCAGCTTAGACGAGGGGATAGCTCAGCCCCAGCATTTT	-	many	TRBJ1-5	TRBV7-2
CASSKGQRMTDTQYF	TGTGCCAGCAGCAAAGGACAGCGGATGACAGATACGCAGTATTTT	-	many	TRBJ2-3	TRBV7-9
CASSPILEQYF	TGTGCCAGCAGCCCCATACTCGAGCAGTACTTC	-	few	TRBJ2-7	TRBV7-9
CASSFQLGETQYF	TGTGCCAGCAGCTTCCAGTTGGGCGAGACCCAGTACTTC	-	few	TRBJ2-5	TRBV7-9
CASSNPGNTEAFF	TGTGCCAGCAGTAATCCTGGGAACACTGAAGCTTTCTTT	-	few	TRBJ1-1	TRBV7-9
CASDSPLRDSRQPQHF	TGCGCCAGTGATAGTCCGCTCAGGGACAGTCGGCAGCCCCAGCATTTT	TRBD1	few	TRBJ1-5	TRBV5-1
CASSLGQGALTGELFF	TGTGCCAGCAGCCTGGGACAGGGGGCTCTCACCGGGGAGCTGTTTTTT	TRBD1	few	TRBJ2-2	TRBV12-3/TRBV12-4
CASRLTGSNQPQHF	TGTGCCAGCAGATTAACAGGAAGCAATCAGCCCCAGCATTTT	-	few	TRBJ1-5	TRBV6-2/TRBV6-3
CASRHGTSGGAGAKNIQYF	TGTGCCAGCAGGCACGGGACTAGCGGGGGGGCCGGGGCCAAAAACATTCAGTACTTC	TRBD2	many	TRBJ2-4	TRBV28